This TCR beta chain was sequenced for a study of blood T cell repertoires in COVID-19. Germline-derived CDR1 and CDR2 are MDHEN and SYDVKM. This CDR3 has 14 residues. V lost 7 bases and J 1 base, leaving 13 bases between the germline ends. The repertoire was sequenced with immunoSEQ multiplex PCR; TCRdb's copy has only in-frame clones and lacks some. The table lists roughly 50,000 clones, over 70% of them singletons. The sequence was collected from a man aged 45-65 years with acute or convalescent COVID-19. The chain uses TRBV28 and TRBJ1-1; tentatively, D is TRBD1 (5 bases). The sample was peripheral blood. CDR3 residues: CASTLDRPNTEAFF. For the CDR3, the DNA is TGTGCCAGCACCCTAGACAGACCGAACACTGAAGCTTTCTTT.